Listed here are 20 T cell receptor beta chains from one sample, sequenced in a study of T-cell reconstitution after alpha-beta-depleted transplantation in children. This sample's TCRbeta library carried unique molecular identifier barcodes. TCRdb independently ran MiXCR on the PCR reads; one entry per CDR3 protein. The sample records 550,000 to 800,000 distinct CDR3 sequences, around 12% being singletons. Source: PBMCs, taken before TCRalphabeta/CD19-depleted stem cell transplant. The receptors derive from a girl aged 2-10 years with congenital amegakaryocytic thrombocytopenia, due to receive a stem cell transplant.

This clonotype has more than one count but fewer than ten. The rearrangement joins TRBV30 to TRBJ2-7; D tentatively fits TRBD1 or TRBD2 (5 bases each). The germline V gene has CDR1 GTSNPN and CDR2 SVGIG (reference sequence). CDR3 size: 14 residues. V lost 8 bases and J lost 5, with 22 bases in between. The CDR3 region is CAASSGTDGDEQYF. The CDR3 coding sequence is TGTGCCGCATCATCCGGGACGGACGGGGACGAGCAGTACTTC.

This clonotype was recorded at least ten times. The chain is built from TRBV28 and TRBJ2-7; no reliable D call. Germline V CDR1 and CDR2: MDHEN, SYDVKM. Trimming removed 2 bases from V and 5 bases from J, with 10 bases in between. The CDR3 consists of 13 residues. DNA of the CDR3: TGTGCCAGCAGTTTAAACGGCGCCCACGAGCAGTACTTC. This translates into CASSLNGAHEQYF.

A few counts support this clonotype. The chain recombines TRBV20-1 with TRBJ2-3; 14 bases are a match to TRBD2. The CDR3 is 15 residues long. Germline trimming cut 3 bases from V and 4 bases from J; bases unmatched to any gene: 3. Per germline, CDR1 DFQATT and CDR2 SNEGSKA (reference sequence). The CDR3 DNA is TGCAGTGCTAGTGGGACTAGCGGGAGCCCAGATACGCAGTATTTT. It encodes CSASGTSGSPDTQYF.

In its sample, this clonotype was seen a few times. This chain joins TRBV7-8 and TRBJ2-7; maybe TRBD2 (6 bases). The CDR3 is made up of 14 amino acids. Trimming removed 6 bases from V and 0 bases from J, with 12 bases in between. In germline, CDR1 is SGHVS, CDR2 FQNEAQ. CDR3 loop: CASSSLGGSYEQYF. The DNA for the CDR3 is TGTGCCAGCAGTTCGCTGGGGGGCTCCTACGAGCAGTACTTC.

This clonotype was counted at least ten times. The chain couples TRBV9 to TRBJ2-1; no definite D call. Trimming cost V 4 bases and J 9 bases, with 14 bases left between them. Germline assignment: CDR1 SGDLS and CDR2 YYNGEE. The CDR3 sequence is 13 residues long. In DNA form, the CDR3 reads TGTGCCAGCAGCAACCTAGTCGGTGGTGAGCAGTTCTTC. Translating gives CASSNLVGGEQFF.

This clonotype was seen a handful of times. V gene TRBV20-1 combines with J gene TRBJ2-2; 10 bases agree with TRBD2. V dropped 5 bases and J dropped 6; count of bases not matched to a gene: 6. This CDR3 has 14 residues. The germline V gene has CDR1 DFQATT and CDR2 SNEGSKA (reference sequence). CDR3 region: CSALAGATAGELFF. The CDR3 DNA sequence: TGCAGTGCTCTAGCGGGAGCGACGGCCGGGGAGCTGTTTTTT.

This clonotype was seen at least ten times. The genes are TRBV5-4 and TRBJ2-7, with D possibly being TRBD2 (6 bases). Germline V gene sequence: CDR1 SGHNT, CDR2 YYREEE (reference sequence). The germline V and J ends were trimmed by 4 bases and 5 bases, with 13 bases remaining between them. CDR3 size: 13 residues. In nucleotides, the CDR3 is TGTGCCAGCAGCACCGGGGGTAACGACGAGCAGTACTTC. Its translation is CASSTGGNDEQYF.

The chain links TRBV15 to TRBJ2-1; no firm D call. V was cut by 4 bases and J by 4 bases, with 11 bases left in between. The CDR3 consists of 14 residues. Germline values: CDR1 LNHNV, CDR2 YYDKDF (reference sequence). CDR3 bases: TGTGCCACCAGCACCGAGACAACATACAATGAGCAGTTCTTC. It encodes CATSTETTYNEQFF.

This clonotype came up a few times. The CDR3 protein is CSAPGLGGTGELFF. CDR3 coding DNA: TGCAGTGCTCCAGGTCTAGGGGGTACCGGGGAGCTGTTTTTT. The rearrangement uses TRBV20-1 and TRBJ2-2; D might be TRBD1 (6 bases). Germline V gene lookup returns CDR1 DFQATT and CDR2 SNEGSKA (reference sequence). The V and J ends lost 5 bases and 5 bases respectively, with 15 bases between them. CDR3 length equals 14 residues.

This clonotype was recorded a few times. The genes are TRBV5-1 and TRBJ2-7; 9 bases map to TRBD2. Unmatched junction bases numbered 6, after V lost 0 bases and J lost 5 bases. The CDR3 is made up of 15 amino acids. Germline V gene sequence: CDR1 SGHRS, CDR2 YFSETQ. The CDR3 protein is CASSLAPVAGDEQYF. Here the CDR3 DNA reads TGCGCCAGCAGCTTGGCCCCCGTAGCGGGAGACGAGCAGTACTTC. The full variable domain, with the rest looked up from reference TRBV5-1 and TRBJ2-7, is KAGVTQTPRYLIKTRGQQVTLSCSPISGHRSVSWYQQTPGQGLQFLFEYFSETQRNKGNFPGRFSGRQFSNSRSEMNVSTLELGDSALYLCASSLAPVAGDEQYFGPGTRLTVT.

This clonotype appeared a few times. The chain is built from TRBV21-1 and TRBJ2-1; TRBD2, the table's D call, was not compared with the DNA. TRBV21-1 is annotated as a pseudogene. This CDR3 is 17 amino acids long. The CDR3 loop reads CASSKGAAAGVGNEQFF. The CDR3 DNA reads as TGTGCCAGCAGCAAAGGAGCGGCAGCGGGAGTAGGCAATGAGCAGTTCTTC.

This clonotype was seen ten or more times. This sequence joins TRBV20-1 and TRBJ2-5; D not resolved. The CDR3 is made up of 14 amino acids. V lost 3 bases and J lost 1, with 12 bases in between. The germline V gene encodes CDR1 DFQATT and CDR2 SNEGSKA (reference sequence). Written as DNA, the CDR3 is TGCAGTGCTAGTACAGAGGAGACCCAAGAGACCCAGTACTTC. It encodes CSASTEETQETQYF.

This clonotype has a count of ten or more. The rearrangement links TRBV20-1 to TRBJ2-7; unclear D gene. The germline gives CDR1 DFQATT, CDR2 SNEGSKA (reference sequence). V dropped 0 bases and J dropped 5 bases, with 11 bases sitting between them. The CDR3 is made up of 13 amino acids. The CDR3 DNA reads TGCAGTGCTAGAGATCTCAACAGCCACGAGCAGTACTTC. Its translation: CSARDLNSHEQYF.

This clonotype was observed many times. This chain joins TRBV9 and TRBJ1-5; no firm D call. The CDR3 runs to 14 residues. V gave up 0 bases and J gave up 4 bases, with 8 bases separating them. The germline CDR1 and CDR2 sequences are SGDLS and YYNGEE. Here the CDR3 reads CASSVEGTNQPQHF. The CDR3 region has the DNA TGTGCCAGCAGCGTAGAGGGAACAAATCAGCCCCAGCATTTT. Based on the CDR3 plus reference TRBV9 and TRBJ1-5, the full variable domain is DSGVTQTPKHLITATGQRVTLRCSPRSGDLSVYWYQQSLDQGLQFLIQYYNGEERAKGNILERFSAQQFPDLHSELNLSSLELGDSALYFCASSVEGTNQPQHFGDGTRLSIL.

This clonotype was counted at least ten times. The J gene is TRBJ1-3, the V gene TRBV12-3 or TRBV12-4; a possible D gene is TRBD1 (6 bases). The V end was cut by 7 bases, the J end by 2 bases, with 12 bases between. The CDR3 has 14 residues. CDR3 bases: TGTGCCAGCACGCCAGACAGGCCTGGAAACACCATATATTTT. As protein: CASTPDRPGNTIYF.

This clonotype was counted a few times. The chain recombines TRBV24-1 with TRBJ1-5; D gene unclear. This CDR3 contains 15 residues. V was cut by 0 bases and J by 1 base, with 6 bases left in between. From germline, CDR1 is KGHDR and CDR2 SFDVKD. This CDR3 is CATSDLTGSNQPQHF. Written as DNA, the CDR3 is TGTGCCACCAGTGATTTGACGGGGAGCAATCAGCCCCAGCATTTT.

The sample holds many counts of this clonotype. The chain carries TRBV20-1 and TRBJ2-7; 11 nucleotides agree with TRBD1. This CDR3 is 13 amino acids long. After removal of 5 bases from V and 5 bases from J, the junction contained 5 bases not matched to a gene. Germline CDR1 reads DFQATT; CDR2 reads SNEGSKA (reference sequence). The CDR3 DNA reads TGCAGTGCTGGACGGACAGGGGGCAACGAGCAGTACTTC. Translated, it gives CSAGRTGGNEQYF.

The chain has TRBV7-2 and TRBJ2-7; 10 bases match TRBD2. The CDR3 runs 17 residues. Trimming took 5 bases from V and 3 from J; bases not matched to a gene: 13. The V gene's germline CDR1 is SGHTA and CDR2 FQGNSA. The DNA for the CDR3 is TGTGCCAGCAGCCAGGGGCCTAGCGGGAGTGGTGGCTACGAGCAGTACTTC. Its protein is CASSQGPSGSGGYEQYF. Full variable domain (outside the CDR3, taken from reference TRBV7-2 and TRBJ2-7): GAGVSQSPSNKVTEKGKDVELRCDPISGHTALYWYRQSLGQGLEFLIYFQGNSAPDKSGLPSDRFSAERTGGSVSTLTIQRTQQEDSAVYLCASSQGPSGSGGYEQYFGPGTRLTVT.

This chain connects TRBV7-9 to TRBJ2-2, with TRBD2 matching 9 bases. Germline lookup yields CDR1 SEHNR and CDR2 FQNEAQ (reference sequence). V dropped 5 bases and J dropped 2; count of bases not matched to a gene: 6. The CDR3 loop spans 16 amino acids. CDR3 DNA: TGTGCCAGCAGCCGCAAACTAGCGGGCAACACCGGGGAGCTGTTTTTT. It yields the protein CASSRKLAGNTGELFF.

The sample holds many counts of this clonotype. The chain has TRBV12-3 or TRBV12-4 and TRBJ2-7; TRBD1 is a possible D gene (5 bases). V gave up 2 bases and J gave up 6 bases, with 5 bases separating them. The CDR3 covers 11 residues. The CDR3 spells CASSLQGEQYF. CDR3 DNA sequence: TGTGCCAGCAGTTTACAGGGCGAGCAGTACTTC.